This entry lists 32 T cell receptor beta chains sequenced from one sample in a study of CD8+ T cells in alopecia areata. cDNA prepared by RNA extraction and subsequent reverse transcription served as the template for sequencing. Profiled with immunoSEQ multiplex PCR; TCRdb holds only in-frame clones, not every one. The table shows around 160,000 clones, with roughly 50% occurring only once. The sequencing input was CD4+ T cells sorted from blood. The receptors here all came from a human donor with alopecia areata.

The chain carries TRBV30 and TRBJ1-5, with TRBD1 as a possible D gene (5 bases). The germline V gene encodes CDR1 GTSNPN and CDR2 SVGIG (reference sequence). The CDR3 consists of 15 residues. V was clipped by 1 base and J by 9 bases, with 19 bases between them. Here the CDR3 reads CAWSDGTASQGPQHF. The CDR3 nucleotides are TGTGCCTGGAGTGACGGGACGGCGAGCCAAGGGCCCCAGCATTTT.

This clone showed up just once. The CDR3 DNA follows: TGTGCCAGCCAGCGGGAGGCCTCCCCGCAGTATTTT. Translation: CASQREASPQYF. This rearrangement joins TRBV2 to TRBJ2-3, with 9 bases matching TRBD2. This CDR3 has 12 amino acids. V shed 8 bases and J 10 bases; nucleotides not matched to a gene: 7. Looked up from germline, CDR1 is SNHLY and CDR2 is FYNNEI.

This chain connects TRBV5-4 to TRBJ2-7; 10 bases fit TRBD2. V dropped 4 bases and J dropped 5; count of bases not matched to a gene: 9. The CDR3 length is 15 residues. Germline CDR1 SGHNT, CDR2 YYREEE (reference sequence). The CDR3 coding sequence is TGTGCCAGCAGCGTAGCTAGCGGGAGCAACGACGAGCAGTACTTC. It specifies CASSVASGSNDEQYF.

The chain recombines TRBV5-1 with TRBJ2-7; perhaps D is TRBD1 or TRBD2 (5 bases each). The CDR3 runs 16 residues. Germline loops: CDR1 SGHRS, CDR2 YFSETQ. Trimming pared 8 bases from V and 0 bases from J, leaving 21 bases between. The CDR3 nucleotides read TGCGCCAGTAGAGGGATCGACGGACACCTCTCCTACGAGCAGTACTTC. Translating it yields CASRGIDGHLSYEQYF.

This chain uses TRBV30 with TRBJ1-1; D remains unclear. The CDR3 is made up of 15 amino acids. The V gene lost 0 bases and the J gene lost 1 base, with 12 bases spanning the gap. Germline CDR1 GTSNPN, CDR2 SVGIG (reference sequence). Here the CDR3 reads CAWSVPGLPNTEAFF. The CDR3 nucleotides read TGTGCCTGGAGTGTACCCGGCCTTCCGAACACTGAAGCTTTCTTT.

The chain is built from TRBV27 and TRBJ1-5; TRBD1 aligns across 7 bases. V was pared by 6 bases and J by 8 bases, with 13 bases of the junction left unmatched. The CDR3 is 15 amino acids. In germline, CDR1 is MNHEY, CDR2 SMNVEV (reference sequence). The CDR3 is CASRRADRRDEPQHF. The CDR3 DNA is TGTGCCAGCAGACGAGCGGACAGGAGGGATGAGCCCCAGCATTTT.

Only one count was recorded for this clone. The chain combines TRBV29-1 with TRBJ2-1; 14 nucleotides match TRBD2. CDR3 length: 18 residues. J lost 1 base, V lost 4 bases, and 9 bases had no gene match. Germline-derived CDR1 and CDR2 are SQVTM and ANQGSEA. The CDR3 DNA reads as TGCAGCGTTGGTGGGGGACTAGCGGGAGATTGGTCCTACAATGAGCAGTTCTTC. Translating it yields CSVGGGLAGDWSYNEQFF.

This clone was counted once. DNA of the CDR3: TGTGCCAGCAGTTATTCAGGAACCTCCTACGAGCAGTACTTC. Protein sequence: CASSYSGTSYEQYF. The rearrangement joins TRBV6-6 to TRBJ2-7; D gene uncertain. Germline V CDR1 and CDR2: MNHNY, SVGAGI (reference sequence). Trimming left V 3 bases short and J 0 bases short, with 9 bases between. The CDR3 contains 14 residues.

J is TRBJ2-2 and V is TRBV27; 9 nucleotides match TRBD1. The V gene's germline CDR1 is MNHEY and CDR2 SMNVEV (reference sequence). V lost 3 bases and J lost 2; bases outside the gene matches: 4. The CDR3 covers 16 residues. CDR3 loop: CASSFDRGFNTGELFF. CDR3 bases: TGTGCCAGCAGTTTCGACAGGGGGTTTAACACCGGGGAGCTGTTTTTT.

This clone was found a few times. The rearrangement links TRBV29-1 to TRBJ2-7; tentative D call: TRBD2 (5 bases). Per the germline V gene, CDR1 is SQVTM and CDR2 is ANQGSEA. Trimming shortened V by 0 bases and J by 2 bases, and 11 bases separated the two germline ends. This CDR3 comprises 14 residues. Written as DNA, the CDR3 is TGCAGCGTTGAAGAGGAGGCACTAGCCTACGAGCAGTACTTC. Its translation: CSVEEEALAYEQYF.

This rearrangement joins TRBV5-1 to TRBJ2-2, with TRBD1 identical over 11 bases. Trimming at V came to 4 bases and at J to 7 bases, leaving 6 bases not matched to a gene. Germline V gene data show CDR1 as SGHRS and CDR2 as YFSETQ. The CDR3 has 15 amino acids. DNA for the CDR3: TGCGCCAGCAGCCCAGGACAGGGGGCTAGCGGGGAGCTGTTTTTT. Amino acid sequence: CASSPGQGASGELFF. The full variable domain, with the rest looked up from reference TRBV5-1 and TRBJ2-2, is KAGVTQTPRYLIKTRGQQVTLSCSPISGHRSVSWYQQTPGQGLQFLFEYFSETQRNKGNFPGRFSGRQFSNSRSEMNVSTLELGDSALYLCASSPGQGASGELFFGEGSRLTVL.

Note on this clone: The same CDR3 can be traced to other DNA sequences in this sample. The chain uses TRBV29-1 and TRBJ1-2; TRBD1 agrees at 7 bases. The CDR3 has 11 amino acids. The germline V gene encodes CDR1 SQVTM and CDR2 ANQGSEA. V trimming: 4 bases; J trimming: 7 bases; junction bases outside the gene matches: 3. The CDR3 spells CSVGTGRGYTF. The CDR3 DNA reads TGCAGCGTTGGGACAGGTCGTGGCTACACCTTC.

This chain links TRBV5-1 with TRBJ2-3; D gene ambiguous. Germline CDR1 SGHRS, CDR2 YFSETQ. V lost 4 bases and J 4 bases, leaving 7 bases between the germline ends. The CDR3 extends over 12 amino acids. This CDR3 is CASSPPADTQYF. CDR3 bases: TGCGCCAGCAGCCCCCCCGCAGATACGCAGTATTTT.

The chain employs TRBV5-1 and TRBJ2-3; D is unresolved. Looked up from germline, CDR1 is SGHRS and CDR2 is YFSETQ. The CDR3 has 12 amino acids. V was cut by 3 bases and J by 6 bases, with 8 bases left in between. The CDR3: CASSSESDTQYF. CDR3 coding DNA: TGCGCCAGCAGCTCAGAATCGGATACGCAGTATTTT.

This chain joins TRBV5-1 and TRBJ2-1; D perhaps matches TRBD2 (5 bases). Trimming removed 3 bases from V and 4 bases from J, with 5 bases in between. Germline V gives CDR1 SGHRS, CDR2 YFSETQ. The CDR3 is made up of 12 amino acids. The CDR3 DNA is TGCGCCAGCAGCTGGGAGTACAATGAGCAGTTCTTC. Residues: CASSWEYNEQFF.

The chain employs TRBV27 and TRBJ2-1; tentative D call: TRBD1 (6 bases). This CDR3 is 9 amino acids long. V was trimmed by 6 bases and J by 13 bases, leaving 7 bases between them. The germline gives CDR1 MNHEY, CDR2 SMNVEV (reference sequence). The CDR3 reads CASSRGQFF. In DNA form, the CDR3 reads TGTGCCAGCAGCAGGGGACAGTTCTTC.

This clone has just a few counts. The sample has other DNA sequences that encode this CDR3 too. CDR3 DNA sequence: TGTGCCAGCAGTTTGAAATACGAGCAGTACTTC. As protein: CASSLKYEQYF. The chain has TRBV28 and TRBJ2-7, with D uncertain. V shed 3 bases and J shed 4 bases, with 4 bases lying between them. Germline CDR1 MDHEN, CDR2 SYDVKM. The CDR3 covers 11 residues.

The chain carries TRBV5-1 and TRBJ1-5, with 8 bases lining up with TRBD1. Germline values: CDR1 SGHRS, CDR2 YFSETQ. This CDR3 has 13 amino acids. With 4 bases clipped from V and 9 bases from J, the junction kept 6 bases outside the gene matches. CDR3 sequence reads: CASSLDRATPQHF. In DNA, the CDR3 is TGCGCCAGCAGCCTGGACAGGGCGACGCCCCAGCATTTT.

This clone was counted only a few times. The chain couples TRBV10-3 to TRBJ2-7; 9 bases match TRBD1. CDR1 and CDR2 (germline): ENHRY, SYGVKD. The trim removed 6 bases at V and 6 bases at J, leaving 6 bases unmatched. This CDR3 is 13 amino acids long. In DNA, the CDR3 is TGTGCCATCAGGGGGACAGGGTTGGTCGAGCAGTACTTC. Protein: CAIRGTGLVEQYF.

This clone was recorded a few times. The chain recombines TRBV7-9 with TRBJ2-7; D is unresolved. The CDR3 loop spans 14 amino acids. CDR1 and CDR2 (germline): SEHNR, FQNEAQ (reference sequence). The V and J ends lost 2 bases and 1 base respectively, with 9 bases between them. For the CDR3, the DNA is TGTGCCAGCAGCTTATTTGGCACTTCCTACGAGCAGTACTTC. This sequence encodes CASSLFGTSYEQYF.

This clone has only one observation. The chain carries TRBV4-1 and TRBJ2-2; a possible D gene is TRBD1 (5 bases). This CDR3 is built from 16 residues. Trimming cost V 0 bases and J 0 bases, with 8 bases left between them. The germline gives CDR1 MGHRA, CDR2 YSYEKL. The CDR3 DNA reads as TGCGCCAGCAGCCAAGAAGGCAGGGCGAACACCGGGGAGCTGTTTTTT. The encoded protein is CASSQEGRANTGELFF.

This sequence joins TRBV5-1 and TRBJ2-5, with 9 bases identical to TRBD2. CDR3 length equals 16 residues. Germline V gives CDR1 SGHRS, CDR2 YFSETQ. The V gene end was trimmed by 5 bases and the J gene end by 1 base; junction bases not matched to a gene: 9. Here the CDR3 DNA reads TGCGCCAGCAGTTCAGCGGGGGGCGGAATCCAAGAGACCCAGTACTTC. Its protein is CASSSAGGGIQETQYF.

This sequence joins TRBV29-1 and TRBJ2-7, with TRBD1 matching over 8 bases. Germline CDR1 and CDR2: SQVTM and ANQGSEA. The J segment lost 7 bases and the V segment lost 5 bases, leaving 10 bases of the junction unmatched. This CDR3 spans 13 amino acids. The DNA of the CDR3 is TGCAGCGTTCCCGCAGGGGGCTCCCGTGAGCAGTACTTC. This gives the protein CSVPAGGSREQYF.

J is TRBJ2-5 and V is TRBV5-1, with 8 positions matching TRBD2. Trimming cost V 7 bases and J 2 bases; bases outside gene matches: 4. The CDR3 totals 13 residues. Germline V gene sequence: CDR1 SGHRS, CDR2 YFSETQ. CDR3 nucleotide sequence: TGCGCCAGCGCGGGAGGACCTCAAGAGACCCAGTACTTC. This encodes CASAGGPQETQYF.

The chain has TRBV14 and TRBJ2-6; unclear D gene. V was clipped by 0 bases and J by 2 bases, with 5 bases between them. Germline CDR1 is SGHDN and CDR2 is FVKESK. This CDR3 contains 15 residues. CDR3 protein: CASSQEGTGANVLTF. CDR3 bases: TGTGCCAGCAGCCAAGAGGGAACTGGGGCCAACGTCCTGACTTTC.

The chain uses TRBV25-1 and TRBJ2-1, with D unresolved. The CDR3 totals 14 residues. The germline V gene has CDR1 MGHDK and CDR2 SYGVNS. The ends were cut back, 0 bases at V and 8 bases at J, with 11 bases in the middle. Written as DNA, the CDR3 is TGTGCCAGCAGTGAATATCGGGCGAAGGATGAGCAGTTCTTC. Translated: CASSEYRAKDEQFF.

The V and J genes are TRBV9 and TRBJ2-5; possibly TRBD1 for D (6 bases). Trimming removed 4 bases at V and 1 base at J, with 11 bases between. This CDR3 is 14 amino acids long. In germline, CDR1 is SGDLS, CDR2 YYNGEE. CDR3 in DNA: TGTGCCAGCAGCCTGGGACACCTCCAAGAGACCCAGTACTTC. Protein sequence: CASSLGHLQETQYF. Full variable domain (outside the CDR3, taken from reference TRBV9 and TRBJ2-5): DSGVTQTPKHLITATGQRVTLRCSPRSGDLSVYWYQQSLDQGLQFLIQYYNGEERAKGNILERFSAQQFPDLHSELNLSSLELGDSALYFCASSLGHLQETQYFGPGTRLLVL.

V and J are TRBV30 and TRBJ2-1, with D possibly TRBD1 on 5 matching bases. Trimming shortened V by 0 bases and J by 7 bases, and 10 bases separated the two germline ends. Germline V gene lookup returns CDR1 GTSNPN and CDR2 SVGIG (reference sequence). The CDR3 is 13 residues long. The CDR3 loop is CAWSVWGFNEQFF. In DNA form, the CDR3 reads TGTGCCTGGAGTGTCTGGGGCTTTAATGAGCAGTTCTTC.

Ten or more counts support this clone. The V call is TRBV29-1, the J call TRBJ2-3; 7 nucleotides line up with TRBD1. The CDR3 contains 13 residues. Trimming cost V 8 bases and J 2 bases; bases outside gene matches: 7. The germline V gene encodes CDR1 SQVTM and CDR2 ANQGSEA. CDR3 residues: CSPRDSLTDTQYF. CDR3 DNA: TGCAGCCCTAGGGACAGCCTCACAGATACGCAGTATTTT.

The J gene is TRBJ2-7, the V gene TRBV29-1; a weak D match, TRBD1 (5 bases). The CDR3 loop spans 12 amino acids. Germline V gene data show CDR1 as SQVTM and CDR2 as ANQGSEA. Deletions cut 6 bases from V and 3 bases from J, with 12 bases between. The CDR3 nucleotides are TGCAGCGTCACCCAGGGTAGCTACGAGCAGTACTTC. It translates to CSVTQGSYEQYF.

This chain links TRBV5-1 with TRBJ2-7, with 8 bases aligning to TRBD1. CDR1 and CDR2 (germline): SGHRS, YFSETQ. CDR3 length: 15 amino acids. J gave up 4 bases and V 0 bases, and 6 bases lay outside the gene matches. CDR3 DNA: TGCGCCAGCAGCTTGGAGACAGGGGAACTATACGAGCAGTACTTC. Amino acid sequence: CASSLETGELYEQYF.

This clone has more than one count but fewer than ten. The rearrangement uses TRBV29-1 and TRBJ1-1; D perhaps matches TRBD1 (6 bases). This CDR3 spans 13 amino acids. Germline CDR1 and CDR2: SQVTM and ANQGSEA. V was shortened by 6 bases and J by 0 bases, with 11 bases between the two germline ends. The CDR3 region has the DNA TGCAGCGTAGCCGGGACAATGAACACTGAAGCTTTCTTT. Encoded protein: CSVAGTMNTEAFF.